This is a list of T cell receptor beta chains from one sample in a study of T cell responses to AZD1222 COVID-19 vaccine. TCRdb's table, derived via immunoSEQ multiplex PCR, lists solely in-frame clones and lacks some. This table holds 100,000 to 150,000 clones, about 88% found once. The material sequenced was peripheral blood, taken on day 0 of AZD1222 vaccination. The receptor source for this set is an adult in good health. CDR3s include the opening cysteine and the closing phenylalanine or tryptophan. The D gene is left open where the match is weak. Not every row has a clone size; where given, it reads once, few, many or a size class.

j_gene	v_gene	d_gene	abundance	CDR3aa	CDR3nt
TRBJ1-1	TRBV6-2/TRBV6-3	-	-	CASSSRGAFLWNTEAFF	TGTGCCAGCAGTTCCCGGGGGGCCTTTCTGTGGAACACTGAAGCTTTCTTT
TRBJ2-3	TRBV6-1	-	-	CASSDLSGGLTDTQYF	TGTGCCAGCAGTGACCTTTCAGGGGGACTCACAGATACGCAGTATTTT
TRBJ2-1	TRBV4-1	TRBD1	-	CASSQGPGQGGFYNEQFF	TGCGCCAGCAGCCAAGGGCCGGGACAGGGGGGATTTTACAATGAGCAGTTCTTC
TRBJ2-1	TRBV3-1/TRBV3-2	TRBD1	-	CASSQGTGGSNEQFF	TGTGCCAGCAGCCAAGGAACAGGGGGGAGCAATGAGCAGTTCTTC
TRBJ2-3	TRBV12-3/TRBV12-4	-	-	CASSPRWDTQYF	TGTGCCAGCAGCCCCCGATGGGATACGCAGTATTTT
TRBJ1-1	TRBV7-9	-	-	CASSLVATEAFF	TGTGCCAGCAGCTTAGTCGCCACTGAAGCTTTCTTT
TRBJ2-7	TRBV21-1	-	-	CASSKQVRGLTYEQYF	TGTGCCAGCAGCAAACAAGTACGGGGGCTTACCTACGAGCAGTACTTC
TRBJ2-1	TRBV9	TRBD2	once	CASSAGSGLAGIGQFF	TGTGCCAGCAGCGCCGGCTCGGGACTAGCGGGAATTGGGCAGTTCTTC
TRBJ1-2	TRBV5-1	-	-	CASSLALSTVLYGYTF	TGCGCCAGCAGCTTGGCTCTTTCGACAGTTCTCTATGGCTACACCTTC
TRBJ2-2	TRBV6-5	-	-	CASSSSANTGELFF	TGTGCCAGCAGTTCTAGCGCGAACACCGGGGAGCTGTTTTTT
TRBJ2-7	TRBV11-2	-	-	CASSPITRREQYF	TGTGCCAGCAGCCCCATAACCCGCCGGGAGCAGTACTTC